These T cell receptor beta chains were read from a single sample in a study of T cell repertoires in cytomegalovirus infection. Their target antigens are unknown. In TCRdb, the reads were re-called with MiXCR into one record per CDR3 protein. This table holds about 830,000 distinct CDR3 sequences, approximately 32% found once. The starting material was cultured CD8+ T cells from PBMCs, obtained from culture after CMV antigen stimulation. Receptor source: a human donor in good health (CMV status not recorded). Some clones in this sample may be carry-over from other donors' samples. The CDR3 runs from the conserved cysteine through the conserved F or W. Each record gives: clone size, D gene, J gene, V gene, CDR3 DNA, CDR3 protein. The D gene is left open where the match is weak. Only some rows state a clone size, as once, few, many or a class for expanded clones.

size: NA; D: NA; J: TRBJ2-7; V: TRBV12-3/TRBV12-4; DNA: TGTGCCAGCGGGGGGGACCTTGTCGGGACACTCCACTTC; CDR3: CASGGDLVGTLHF
size: NA; D: NA; J: TRBJ1-2; V: TRBV5-6; DNA: TGTGCCAGCAGCGCCTTCGATACGGACAACTATGGCTACACCTTC; CDR3: CASSAFDTDNYGYTF
size: few; D: TRBD2; J: TRBJ2-3; V: TRBV5-1; DNA: TGCGCCAGCAGTCCAGCGGGGGGGCTGGCAGATACGCAGTATTTT; CDR3: CASSPAGGLADTQYF
size: NA; D: TRBD1; J: TRBJ1-5; V: TRBV4-1; DNA: TGCGCCAGCAGCCAAGGACAGGGCCAAAATCAGCCCCAGCATTTT; CDR3: CASSQGQGQNQPQHF
size: NA; D: NA; J: TRBJ2-7; V: TRBV20-1; DNA: TGCAGTGCTAGCCCCGCACCCGTGAATGGGGGGCAGTACTTC; CDR3: CSASPAPVNGGQYF
size: many; D: NA; J: TRBJ1-6; V: TRBV7-2; DNA: TGTGCCAGCAGCTCCACCGACAGCACCTATAATTCACCCCTCCACTTT; CDR3: CASSSTDSTYNSPLHF
size: many; D: NA; J: TRBJ2-2; V: TRBV7-6; DNA: TGTGCCAGCAGCCCAAAGGGGACCACGAACACCGGGGAGCTGTTTTTT; CDR3: CASSPKGTTNTGELFF
size: NA; D: NA; J: TRBJ1-2; V: TRBV3-1; DNA: TGTGCCAGCAGCAAGTACTATGGCTACACCTTC; CDR3: CASSKYYGYTF
size: NA; D: NA; J: TRBJ2-1; V: TRBV4-1; DNA: TGCGCCAGCAGCCTAGATCGGCCCTGGGATGAGCAGTTCTTC; CDR3: CASSLDRPWDEQFF
size: NA; D: TRBD2; J: TRBJ2-1; V: TRBV29-1; DNA: TGCAGCGTTGATAATAGCGGGGGATACAATGAGCAGTTCTTC; CDR3: CSVDNSGGYNEQFF
size: NA; D: NA; J: TRBJ1-1; V: TRBV11-2; DNA: TGTGCCAGCAGCCGTTCAGGGGTGGCTGGGGGTGAAGCTTTCTTT; CDR3: CASSRSGVAGGEAFF
size: many; D: TRBD2; J: TRBJ2-1; V: TRBV7-2; DNA: TGTGCCAGCAGCTTGGCGGGAGACTCCTACAATGAGCAGTTCTTC; CDR3: CASSLAGDSYNEQFF
size: NA; D: NA; J: TRBJ1-2; V: TRBV12-3/TRBV12-4; DNA: TGTGCCAGCAGTTTATCAAGGCTCTCAGGGTATTATGGCTACACCTTC; CDR3: CASSLSRLSGYYGYTF
size: few; D: NA; J: TRBJ2-1; V: TRBV6-1; DNA: TGTGCCAGCAGTGCCGGGAACAATGAGCAGTTCTTC; CDR3: CASSAGNNEQFF
size: NA; D: TRBD1; J: TRBJ2-4; V: TRBV27; DNA: TGTGCCAGCAGTCCCTTCGTCGGGACAGGGAATGAAAACATTCAGTACTTC; CDR3: CASSPFVGTGNENIQYF
size: NA; D: TRBD1; J: TRBJ1-1; V: TRBV7-3; DNA: TGTGCCAGCAGCGTGGGACAGGGGGCCTCCACTGAAGCTTTCTTT; CDR3: CASSVGQGASTEAFF
size: many; D: TRBD1; J: TRBJ2-7; V: TRBV4-1; DNA: TGTGCCAGCAGCCAGGACAGGGGGTACGAGCAGTACTTC; CDR3: CASSQDRGYEQYF
size: NA; D: NA; J: TRBJ2-1; V: TRBV12-3/TRBV12-4; DNA: TGTGCCAGCAGTGCCCCGGGCCTCCCGGGAGATGAGCAGTTCTTC; CDR3: CASSAPGLPGDEQFF
size: NA; D: TRBD1; J: TRBJ1-3; V: TRBV12-3/TRBV12-4; DNA: TGTGCCAGCAGTCTAAGGGACAGGGTCGATTTGCGGGGAAACACCATATATTTT; CDR3: CASSLRDRVDLRGNTIYF
size: once; D: NA; J: TRBJ1-2; V: TRBV12-3/TRBV12-4; DNA: TGTGCCAGCAGTACCGGTCCGACTGATGGCTACACCTTC; CDR3: CASSTGPTDGYTF
size: NA; D: TRBD2; J: TRBJ2-7; V: TRBV27; DNA: TGTGCCAGCAGTTTTGGTCTAGCGGGGGCCCCAGGGGACGAGCAGTACTTC; CDR3: CASSFGLAGAPGDEQYF
size: few; D: NA; J: TRBJ1-4; V: TRBV12-3/TRBV12-4; DNA: TGTGCCAGCAGTTTTGACATGACGGAACTGTTTTTT; CDR3: CASSFDMTELFF
size: NA; D: NA; J: TRBJ1-1; V: TRBV5-6; DNA: TGTGCCAGCAGCTTACGGGGAAGAAAAGCTTTCTTT; CDR3: CASSLRGRKAFF
size: NA; D: NA; J: TRBJ2-2; V: TRBV24-1; DNA: TGTGCCACCAGTGACGATACCGGGAGCGCCGGGGAGCTGTTTTTT; CDR3: CATSDDTGSAGELFF
size: many; D: TRBD1; J: TRBJ2-3; V: TRBV4-1; DNA: TGCGCCAGCAGCCAAGAGGCCAGGGGGCACACAGATACGCAGTATTTT; CDR3: CASSQEARGHTDTQYF
size: few; D: TRBD2; J: TRBJ2-1; V: TRBV4-3; DNA: TGCGCCAGCAGCCAAGATCATGGGACTAGCGGTAATGAGCAGTTCTTC; CDR3: CASSQDHGTSGNEQFF
size: NA; D: NA; J: TRBJ1-5; V: TRBV20-1; DNA: TGCAGTGCTAGAGTCCGGGACTCCAATCAGCCCCAGCATTTT; CDR3: CSARVRDSNQPQHF
size: NA; D: NA; J: TRBJ2-2; V: TRBV6-4; DNA: TGTGCCAGCAGTGACGAAAGCGATAGCCCGAACACCGGGGAGCTGTTTTTT; CDR3: CASSDESDSPNTGELFF
size: few; D: NA; J: TRBJ2-1; V: TRBV10-2; DNA: TGCGCCAGCAGTGGGTCGGACAATGAGCAGTTCTTC; CDR3: CASSGSDNEQFF
size: NA; D: NA; J: TRBJ1-2; V: TRBV10-2; DNA: TGCGCCAGCAGTGCAGAGGGGGTTAACTATGGCTACACCTTC; CDR3: CASSAEGVNYGYTF
size: NA; D: NA; J: TRBJ2-1; V: TRBV19; DNA: TGTGCCAGTAGTCCTCGACAGGAGACGCCGGACAATGAGCAGTTCTTC; CDR3: CASSPRQETPDNEQFF
size: many; D: NA; J: TRBJ1-1; V: TRBV7-9; DNA: TGTGCCAGCAGCTCCCAGAGCGTGGGCTGGGCGAACACTGAAGCTTTCTTT; CDR3: CASSSQSVGWANTEAFF
size: NA; D: TRBD1; J: TRBJ2-1; V: TRBV6-6; DNA: TGTGCCAGCAGTGGGACAGGCCCTCCTGAGCAGTTCTTC; CDR3: CASSGTGPPEQFF
size: few; D: NA; J: TRBJ1-5; V: TRBV27; DNA: TGTGCCAGCAGTTTAGCAGGAGTCAATCAGCCCCAGCATTTT; CDR3: CASSLAGVNQPQHF
size: NA; D: TRBD1; J: TRBJ1-5; V: TRBV27; DNA: TGTGCCAGCAGAGCGGACAGGAGTAGCAATCAGCCCCAGCATTTT; CDR3: CASRADRSSNQPQHF
size: NA; D: TRBD1; J: TRBJ2-2; V: TRBV10-3; DNA: TGTGCCATCGGGACAGGGGGTTATACCGGGGAGCTGTTTTTT; CDR3: CAIGTGGYTGELFF
size: few; D: NA; J: TRBJ1-2; V: TRBV28; DNA: TGTGCCAGCAGTGCTAGGGGGGCGCTGGACTATGGCTACACCTTC; CDR3: CASSARGALDYGYTF
size: NA; D: TRBD2; J: TRBJ2-1; V: TRBV7-6; DNA: TGTGCCAGCAGCAAAGCGGGGGGGCGAATTTACAATGAGCAGTTCTTC; CDR3: CASSKAGGRIYNEQFF
size: NA; D: NA; J: TRBJ1-2; V: TRBV4-2; DNA: TGTGCCAGCAGCCAAGATGGGCGGGGGTATTCAGCTAACTATGGCTACACCTTC; CDR3: CASSQDGRGYSANYGYTF
size: once; D: NA; J: TRBJ1-3; V: TRBV19; DNA: TGTGCCAGTATTCCTCCAGGGAGCTCTGGAAACACCATATATTTT; CDR3: CASIPPGSSGNTIYF
size: NA; D: NA; J: TRBJ1-1; V: TRBV18; DNA: TGTGCCAGCTCACCTTCGGGGGAAGGGAACACTGAGGCTTTCTTT; CDR3: CASSPSGEGNTEAFF
size: NA; D: NA; J: TRBJ2-5; V: TRBV9; DNA: TGTGCCAGCAGCGCGACAGGACTAGAGGAGACCCAGTACTTC; CDR3: CASSATGLEETQYF
size: NA; D: TRBD1; J: TRBJ2-2; V: TRBV24-1; DNA: TGTGCCACCAGTGACCAGGACAGGGACACCGGGGAGCTGTTTTTT; CDR3: CATSDQDRDTGELFF
size: few; D: NA; J: TRBJ1-1; V: TRBV7-6; DNA: TGTGCCAGCAGCTTAGTCGGTGGTAGGGGAGCTTTCTTT; CDR3: CASSLVGGRGAFF
size: few; D: TRBD2; J: TRBJ2-2; V: TRBV20-1; DNA: TGCAGTGCTACCGGACTAGCTTCCACCGGGGAGCTGTTTTTT; CDR3: CSATGLASTGELFF
size: NA; D: NA; J: TRBJ2-1; V: TRBV12-3/TRBV12-4; DNA: TGTGCCAGCAGGCAGTTTAATGAGCAGTTCTTC; CDR3: CASRQFNEQFF
size: NA; D: TRBD2; J: TRBJ2-3; V: TRBV7-6; DNA: TGTGCCAGCAGGGGGAGCGGGGGTGATACGCAGTATTTT; CDR3: CASRGSGGDTQYF
size: many; D: NA; J: TRBJ2-2; V: TRBV11-3; DNA: TGTGCCAGCAGCTTAGGATCTCGGCGCCAATTGAACACCGGGGAGCTGTTTTTT; CDR3: CASSLGSRRQLNTGELFF
size: NA; D: NA; J: TRBJ1-1; V: TRBV19; DNA: TGTGCCAGTAGTATAGTGGAGGGATACACTGAAGCTTTCTTT; CDR3: CASSIVEGYTEAFF
size: NA; D: TRBD2; J: TRBJ2-2; V: TRBV4-1; DNA: TGCGCCGTCTCCCCGGGGGGGGGGGGTGCCGGGGAGCTGTTTTTT; CDR3: CAVSPGGGGAGELFF
size: NA; D: TRBD2; J: TRBJ2-5; V: TRBV29-1; DNA: TGCAGCGTTGAAAATAGCGGGGTAGCGAAGACCCAGTACTTC; CDR3: CSVENSGVAKTQYF
size: many; D: NA; J: TRBJ1-2; V: TRBV7-8; DNA: TGTGCCAGCAGCCCGAGGAGGAATATTGGCTACACCTTC; CDR3: CASSPRRNIGYTF
size: few; D: NA; J: TRBJ2-2; V: TRBV4-3; DNA: TGCGCCAGCAGCCAAGATATTCTCGGATACACCGGGGAGCTGTTTTTT; CDR3: CASSQDILGYTGELFF
size: NA; D: TRBD1; J: TRBJ2-2; V: TRBV2; DNA: TGTGCCAGCAAGGGACAGGTTATCGGGGAGCTGTTTTTT; CDR3: CASKGQVIGELFF
size: NA; D: NA; J: TRBJ1-1; V: TRBV28; DNA: TGTGCCAGCAGTTCCACTCGGGACTTAGTCCTCATGAACACTGAAGCTTTCTTT; CDR3: CASSSTRDLVLMNTEAFF
size: few; D: NA; J: TRBJ2-2; V: TRBV5-4; DNA: TGTGCCAGCAGCCATCTCCCCGGCGGGGTCGGGGAGCTGTTTTTT; CDR3: CASSHLPGGVGELFF